This entry lists 22 T cell receptor beta chains sequenced from one sample in a study of T cell repertoires in cytomegalovirus infection. TCRdb analysed the reads with MiXCR anew, one entry per CDR3 protein. The table lists about 220,000 distinct CDR3 sequences, around 40% of them singletons. Their target antigens are unknown. This material consisted of CD8+ T cells from cultured PBMCs, taken from culture after CMV antigen stimulation. These TCRs come from a human donor in good health (CMV status not recorded). Some clones in this sample may be carry-over from other donors' samples.

The chain carries TRBV7-9 and TRBJ2-2; the D gene is possibly TRBD1 (6 bases). The V and J ends lost 7 bases and 7 bases respectively, with 16 bases between them. This CDR3 is 14 amino acids long. Germline CDR1 is SEHNR and CDR2 is FQNEAQ (reference sequence). CDR3 nucleotide sequence: TGTGCCAGCACAGCCACAGGGTTACTCGGGGAGCTGTTTTTT. Its protein is CASTATGLLGELFF.

This clonotype has at least ten counts. The chain couples TRBV7-9 to TRBJ1-1; the D gene is possibly TRBD1 (5 bases). The CDR3 is made up of 17 amino acids. V lost 0 bases, J lost 1 base, and 15 bases lay in between. Germline V lookup: CDR1 SEHNR, CDR2 FQNEAQ (reference sequence). CDR3 sequence (DNA): TGTGCCAGCAGCTTAGCGAAGGTTGGGGCGCGGAACACTGAAGCTTTCTTT. Amino acid sequence: CASSLAKVGARNTEAFF.

The chain recombines TRBV11-2 with TRBJ2-7, with D tentatively TRBD2 (5 bases). The germline V gene has CDR1 SGHAT and CDR2 FQNNGV. This CDR3 is 15 amino acids long. V was pared by 0 bases and J by 3 bases, with 12 bases between. As DNA, the CDR3 is TGTGCCAGCAGCTTAGAGGCCAGCGGTCTCTACGAGCAGTACTTC. Translation gives CASSLEASGLYEQYF.

V gene TRBV11-2 combines with J gene TRBJ2-3; D possibly corresponds to TRBD2 (5 bases). The length of the CDR3 is 15 residues. CDR1 is SGHAT and CDR2 is FQNNGV in the germline V gene. Deletions cut 5 bases from V and 2 bases from J, with 14 bases between. DNA of the CDR3: TGTGCCAGCAGCCCCCCCGGACTTTTCACAGATACGCAGTATTTT. This codes for CASSPPGLFTDTQYF.

The rearrangement links TRBV27 to TRBJ2-5; 10 bases align to TRBD1. The CDR3 length is 16 residues. The germline V gene has CDR1 MNHEY and CDR2 SMNVEV (reference sequence). The V and J ends lost 6 bases and 1 base, in that order; junction bases with no gene match: 8. The CDR3 DNA sequence: TGTGCCAGCAGCCAAGGGACAGGGGCCCCCCAAGAGACCCAGTACTTC. Its translation is CASSQGTGAPQETQYF.

The gene calls are TRBV7-9 and TRBJ1-2, with D unresolved. V lost 5 bases and J 4 bases, leaving 11 bases between the germline ends. The germline CDR1 and CDR2 sequences are SEHNR and FQNEAQ (reference sequence). CDR3 length: 13 residues. For the CDR3, the DNA is TGTGCCAGCAGCCCACCCGCCTCCTATGGCTACACCTTC. Its protein product is CASSPPASYGYTF.

The J gene is TRBJ2-1, the V gene TRBV6-6, with 8 nucleotides matching TRBD2. The CDR3 contains 15 residues. The trim removed 2 bases at V and 10 bases at J, leaving 10 bases unmatched. Germline lookup yields CDR1 MNHNY and CDR2 SVGAGI (reference sequence). The CDR3 DNA follows: TGTGCCAGCAGTTACGGGCGGGGGGACCTCGGGGAGCAGTTCTTC. Amino acid sequence: CASSYGRGDLGEQFF.

Ten or more counts support this clonotype. The rearrangement uses TRBV7-2 and TRBJ1-5; a weak D match, TRBD1 (6 bases). Looked up from germline, CDR1 is SGHTA and CDR2 is FQGNSA. The CDR3 is 16 amino acids. Deletions cut 5 bases from V and 4 bases from J, with 18 bases between. The CDR3 spells CASSQGIRGSNQPQHF. In DNA, the CDR3 is TGTGCCAGCAGCCAGGGGATTCGGGGATCGAATCAGCCCCAGCATTTT.

V and J are TRBV27 and TRBJ1-2, with D perhaps TRBD1 (6 bases). Germline CDR1 MNHEY, CDR2 SMNVEV (reference sequence). V gave up 6 bases and J gave up 4 bases, with 12 bases separating them. The length of the CDR3 is 13 residues. The CDR3 sequence: CASRGMGAYGYTF. CDR3 sequence (DNA): TGTGCCAGCAGGGGGATGGGGGCCTATGGCTACACCTTC.

The rearrangement uses TRBV4-2 and TRBJ2-1, with 7 bases lining up with TRBD2. CDR1 is LGHNA and CDR2 is YNFKEQ in the germline V gene. This CDR3 comprises 16 residues. V was clipped by 0 bases and J by 8 bases; unmatched bases: 10. The CDR3 nucleotides are TGTGCCAGCAGCCAAGATGGAATGGGGGGAGGGGATGAGCAGTTCTTC. It is translated as CASSQDGMGGGDEQFF.

The V gene is TRBV27, the J gene TRBJ2-1; 14 bases are a match to TRBD2. With 3 bases clipped from V and 8 bases from J, the junction kept 3 bases outside the gene matches. CDR1 is MNHEY, CDR2 SMNVEV, per germline (reference sequence). The CDR3 is 15 amino acids. CDR3 DNA: TGTGCCAGCAGTTTTGGGACTAGCGGGAGCTATGAGCAGTTCTTC. Its translation is CASSFGTSGSYEQFF.

The chain couples TRBV12-3 or TRBV12-4 to TRBJ1-1, with D uncertain. The CDR3 is made up of 13 amino acids. V was pared by 5 bases and J by 0 bases, with 7 bases between. Written as DNA, the CDR3 is TGTGCCAGCAGTATTCACCTGAACACTGAAGCTTTCTTT. Translating it yields CASSIHLNTEAFF.

This sequence joins TRBV20-1 and TRBJ1-2; D perhaps matches TRBD1 (6 bases). Germline V lookup: CDR1 DFQATT, CDR2 SNEGSKA (reference sequence). The CDR3 covers 13 residues. V was pared by 1 base and J by 10 bases, with 16 bases between. The CDR3 coding sequence is TGCAGTGCTAGAGCCCCAGGGGATATCTCCTACACCTTC. Residues: CSARAPGDISYTF.

The chain recombines TRBV5-6 with TRBJ1-5; perhaps TRBD1 as D (6 bases). V was trimmed by 4 bases and J by 5 bases, leaving 19 bases between them. Germline-derived CDR1 and CDR2 are SGHDT and YYEEEE. The CDR3 spans 16 residues. The CDR3 loop is CASSAGQTIFDQPQHF. The CDR3 DNA reads TGTGCCAGCAGCGCCGGACAGACTATCTTCGATCAGCCCCAGCATTTT. Full variable domain (missing parts from reference TRBV5-6 and TRBJ1-5): DAGVTQSPTHLIKTRGQQVTLRCSPKSGHDTVSWYQQALGQGPQFIFQYYEEEERQRGNFPDRFSGHQFPNYSSELNVNALLLGDSALYLCASSAGQTIFDQPQHFGDGTRLSIL.

This clonotype was seen at least ten times. V is TRBV12-3 or TRBV12-4 and J is TRBJ2-7; 7 bases map to TRBD1. J gave up 0 bases and V 6 bases, and 2 bases lay outside the gene matches. The CDR3 has 13 amino acids. The CDR3 nucleotides are TGTGCCAGCAGCCGGGACAGCTCCTACGAGCAGTACTTC. This codes for CASSRDSSYEQYF.

The rearrangement joins TRBV4-1 to TRBJ2-1, with 9 bases matching TRBD2. J was trimmed by 5 bases and V by 4 bases; bases with no gene match: 6. Germline lookup yields CDR1 MGHRA and CDR2 YSYEKL. The CDR3 loop spans 15 amino acids. Here the CDR3 reads CASSLSSGMNNEQFF. The CDR3 nucleotides read TGCGCCAGCAGCCTTTCTAGCGGGATGAACAATGAGCAGTTCTTC.

The V gene is TRBV5-1, the J gene TRBJ2-7; D not certain. In germline, CDR1 is SGHRS, CDR2 YFSETQ. V lost 3 bases, J lost 3 bases, and 7 bases lay in between. This CDR3 region has 12 residues. The CDR3 nucleotides are TGCGCCAGCAGCTCGGAAGACTACGAGCAGTACTTC. This encodes CASSSEDYEQYF.

This clonotype was counted many times. Written as DNA, the CDR3 is TGCGCCAGCAGCTTTTCTGAGCGGGACTCAACCTACAATGAGCAGTTCTTC. Protein: CASSFSERDSTYNEQFF. J is TRBJ2-1 and V is TRBV5-1; 7 positions agree with TRBD2. J gave up 2 bases and V 2 bases, and 10 bases lay outside the gene matches. The CDR3 covers 17 residues. Looked up from germline, CDR1 is SGHRS and CDR2 is YFSETQ.

V and J are TRBV7-2 and TRBJ1-1, with D unclear. Germline V CDR1 and CDR2: SGHTA, FQGNSA. The CDR3 is 12 residues long. Trimming removed 5 bases at V and 6 bases at J, with 10 bases between. The DNA of the CDR3 is TGTGCCAGCAGCCCCAGCCTCCCTGAAGCTTTCTTT. Its translation is CASSPSLPEAFF. The entire variable domain, with the rest obtained from reference TRBV7-2 and TRBJ1-1, is as follows: GAGVSQSPSNKVTEKGKDVELRCDPISGHTALYWYRQSLGQGLEFLIYFQGNSAPDKSGLPSDRFSAERTGGSVSTLTIQRTQQEDSAVYLCASSPSLPEAFFGQGTRLTVV.

This clonotype came up a few times. The chain links TRBV7-8 to TRBJ1-5, with D possibly TRBD1 on 5 matching bases. The CDR3 runs 13 residues. Germline-derived CDR1 and CDR2 are SGHVS and FQNEAQ. V shed 5 bases and J shed 6 bases, with 11 bases lying between them. The CDR3 DNA is TGTGCCAGCAGCCAGGCGGGGGTTCAGCCCCAGCATTTT. This codes for CASSQAGVQPQHF.

This clonotype was detected only a few times. The chain recombines TRBV20-1 with TRBJ2-7; tentative D call: TRBD2 (5 bases). Germline CDR1 DFQATT, CDR2 SNEGSKA (reference sequence). The CDR3 runs 14 residues. Trimming pared 3 bases from V and 3 bases from J, leaving 15 bases between. CDR3 residues: CSARYTSGGYEQYF. Written as DNA, the CDR3 is TGCAGTGCTAGGTACACCTCAGGAGGCTACGAGCAGTACTTC.

The chain recombines TRBV7-9 with TRBJ2-7; no reliable D call. V was shortened by 0 bases and J by 0 bases, with 9 bases between the two germline ends. CDR3 size: 15 residues. Per germline, CDR1 SEHNR and CDR2 FQNEAQ (reference sequence). This CDR3 is CASSLALSHSYEQYF. CDR3 DNA: TGTGCCAGCAGCTTAGCACTATCCCACTCCTACGAGCAGTACTTC.